These 5 T cell receptor beta chains were sequenced from one sample in a study of response to subunit inactivated influenza vaccine (dated by TCRdb to about 2018). Library creation used RT-PCR. The data were produced on an Illumina HiSeq 2500. TCRdb trimmed public reads at Q25 via fastp, called clones via MiXCR and kept in-frame beta chains. Entries are consolidated by CDR3 protein sequence, retaining the most common genes and DNA. In this sample the table shows hundreds of thousands of distinct CDR3 sequences, approximately 10% of which occur a single time. The ten largest clonotypes hold roughly 10% of the sample. Sample: PBMCs from blood, taken on the day of vaccination. The receptor set was obtained from a man in his forties or fifties who received an inactivated influenza vaccine. Donor details come from another sample of the same person, matched by shared clones.

The chain links TRBV3-1 to TRBJ2-1; weak D call: TRBD2 (5 bases). Germline V gene lookup returns CDR1 LGHDT and CDR2 YNNKEL (reference sequence). Trimming removed 1 base at V and 7 bases at J, with 17 bases between. The CDR3 covers 16 residues. The CDR3, as DNA: TGTGCCAGCAGCCAAGCAATGCCGGGGTATTGGAATGAGCAGTTCTTC. This codes for CASSQAMPGYWNEQFF.

The chain carries TRBV11-2 and TRBJ2-7; D is uncertain. The CDR3 is 15 amino acids. V was trimmed by 2 bases and J by 0 bases, leaving 11 bases between them. Germline V gene sequence: CDR1 SGHAT, CDR2 FQNNGV. The CDR3 is CASSLSWSDSYEQYF. The CDR3 nucleotides read TGTGCCAGCAGCTTAAGTTGGTCAGACTCCTACGAGCAGTACTTC.

This clonotype showed up many times. One end of the junction fails to match germline, which may point to a read error. This rearrangement joins TRBV2 to TRBJ2-1; 7 bases fit TRBD1. Germline assignment: CDR1 SNHLY and CDR2 FYNNEI. There are 15 residues in the CDR3. The CDR3 here is CASREGGYSYNEQFF. The CDR3 nucleotides read TGTGCCAGCAGAGAAGGGGGCTATTCCTACAATGAGCAGTTCTTC.

V and J are TRBV7-9 and TRBJ2-5; 12 positions agree with TRBD2. CDR3 length equals 16 residues. CDR1 SEHNR and CDR2 FQNEAQ come from the germline V gene (reference sequence). V was clipped by 2 bases and J by 0 bases; unmatched bases: 1. CDR3 in DNA: TGTGCCAGCAGCTTAAGACTAGCGGGAGACCAAGAGACCCAGTACTTC. Encoded protein: CASSLRLAGDQETQYF.

This clonotype came up a few times. The rearrangement uses TRBV20-1 and TRBJ1-4; D might be TRBD1 (6 bases). V lost 0 bases and J 0 bases, leaving 11 bases between the germline ends. The CDR3 loop spans 16 amino acids. Germline-derived CDR1 and CDR2 are DFQATT and SNEGSKA (reference sequence). CDR3 nucleotides: TGCAGTGCTAGAGATCCGGGGGCCGCAACTAATGAAAAACTGTTTTTT. Protein product: CSARDPGAATNEKLFF.